Reported below is one T cell receptor (beta chain). The data were taken from a study of long-term antiretroviral therapy in people with HIV. Runs used v3.0 of the immunoSEQ assay and were done at survey level. Only in-frame clones appear in the TCRdb table, and some are missing; sequencing was by immunoSEQ multiplex PCR. The data contain over 40,000 clones, about 95% of them singletons. Germline V lookup: CDR1 SGHTS, CDR2 YDEGEE. J was trimmed by 5 bases and V by 5 bases; bases with no gene match: 10. The CDR3 consists of 15 residues. The specimen was unsorted PBMCs, collected about 9.1 years after starting antiretroviral therapy. The chain combines TRBV5-8 with TRBJ1-5, with 7 nucleotides matching TRBD1. This receptor was taken from a man aged 25 to 45 with HIV. The CDR3 nucleotides are TGTGCCAGCAGTACACCGGGACAGCTCCATCAGCCCCAGCATTTT. This codes for CASSTPGQLHQPQHF.